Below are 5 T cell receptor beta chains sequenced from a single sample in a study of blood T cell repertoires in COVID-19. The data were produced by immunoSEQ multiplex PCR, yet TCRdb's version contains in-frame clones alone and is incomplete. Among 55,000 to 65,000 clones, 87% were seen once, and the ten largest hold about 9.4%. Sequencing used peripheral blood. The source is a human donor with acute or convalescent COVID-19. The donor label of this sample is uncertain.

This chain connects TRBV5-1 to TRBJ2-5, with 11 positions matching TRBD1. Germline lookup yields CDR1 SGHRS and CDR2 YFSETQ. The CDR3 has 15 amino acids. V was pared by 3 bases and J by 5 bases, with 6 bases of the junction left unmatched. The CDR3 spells CASSYGQGAAETQYF. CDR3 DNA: TGCGCCAGCAGCTACGGACAGGGGGCGGCGGAGACCCAGTACTTC.

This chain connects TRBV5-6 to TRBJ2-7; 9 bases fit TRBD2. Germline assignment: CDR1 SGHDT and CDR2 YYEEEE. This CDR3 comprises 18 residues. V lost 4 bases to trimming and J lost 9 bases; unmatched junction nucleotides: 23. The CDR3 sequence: CASSTRPATSGRIGGQYF. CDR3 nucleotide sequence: TGTGCCAGCAGCACCCGACCCGCCACTAGCGGGCGCATCGGGGGGCAGTACTTC.

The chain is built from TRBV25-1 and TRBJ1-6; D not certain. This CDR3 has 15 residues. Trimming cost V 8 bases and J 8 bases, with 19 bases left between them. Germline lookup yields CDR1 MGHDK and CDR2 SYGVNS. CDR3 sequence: CASAALAGSYSPLHF. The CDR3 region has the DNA TGTGCCAGCGCGGCCCTAGCAGGCAGCTATTCACCCCTCCACTTT.

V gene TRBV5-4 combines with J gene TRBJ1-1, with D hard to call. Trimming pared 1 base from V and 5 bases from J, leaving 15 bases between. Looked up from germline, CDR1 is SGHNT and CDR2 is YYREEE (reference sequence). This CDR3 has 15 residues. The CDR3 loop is CASSLQGSGLTEAFF. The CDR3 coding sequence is TGTGCCAGCAGCTTGCAAGGATCAGGCTTGACTGAAGCTTTCTTT.

The CDR3 bases are TGTGCCAGCAGTTTAACCCCCCAAATCCGGGAAAATGGCTACACCTTC. Encoded protein: CASSLTPQIRENGYTF. The chain links TRBV28 to TRBJ1-2; D gene ambiguous. V gave up 2 bases and J gave up 6 bases, with 19 bases separating them. The CDR3 sequence is 16 residues long. The germline V gene encodes CDR1 MDHEN and CDR2 SYDVKM.